This TCR beta chain was observed in a study of blood T cells in healthy people across ages. Study conclusions and caveats: TCR beta diversity per million T cells fell roughly linearly with age. Any conclusive comparison of naive versus antigen-experienced cells was prevented by using unsorted PBMCs.

Ten or more counts support this clonotype. Its antigen is currently unknown. Next came a second PCR, run for about 7 to 12 cycles, which used a sample-barcoded 5' primer along with a J-beta primer mix. Every sample gave at least 3 million paired-end reads containing CDR3. TCRdb redid the calling of the 5' RACE reads with MiXCR, one entry per CDR3 protein. The sample shows roughly 500,000 distinct CDR3 sequences, about 25% of them seen only once. Trimming took off 2 bases at V and 5 bases at J, with 9 bases between the two ends. The CDR3 runs 12 residues. Germline CDR1 reads SQVTM; CDR2 reads ANQGSEA. Sequenced input: blood. The sequence derives from a woman in her sixties or seventies in good health. The rearrangement uses TRBV29-1 and TRBJ1-2; a possible D gene is TRBD1 (5 bases). CDR3 loop: CSVEWGGYGYTF. As DNA, the CDR3 is TGCAGCGTTGAATGGGGCGGGTATGGCTACACCTTC.